The present TCR beta chain was sequenced within a study of shared clonotypes between healthy human individuals. Recent acute infections and vaccinations were absent in the healthy HIV-negative adult donors. Germline CDR1 reads SNHLY; CDR2 reads FYNNEI. V was shortened by 4 bases and J by 6 bases, with 26 bases between the two germline ends. The CDR3 covers 18 residues. Notes on this clone: Its target is unknown.

Study-wide results and limits: Naive subsets generally exceeded memory subsets in estimated richness.

Sequenced by immunoSEQ multiplex PCR; TCRdb stores in-frame clones only, minus some. The sample holds around 2.3 million clones, 90% to 97% seen once. The chain employs TRBV2 and TRBJ2-3, with a tentative D call TRBD2 (6 bases). The TCR comes from a man aged 18 to 30 in good health. The source material was naive CD4+ T cells sorted from blood. The subset was: CD45RA+ positively selected. CDR3: CASSGGGIEVAGVDTQYF. The CDR3 DNA sequence: TGTGCCAGCAGTGGAGGAGGGATTGAGGTCGCAGGCGTTGATACGCAGTATTTT.